This T cell receptor (beta chain) derives from a study of blood T cell repertoires in COVID-19. Profiling relied on immunoSEQ multiplex PCR, and the TCRdb table lists in-frame clones only, not all of them. The sample has hundreds of thousands of clones, around 85% seen once. This CDR3 comprises 15 residues. Germline V gives CDR1 LNHNV, CDR2 YYDKDF (reference sequence). The trim removed 2 bases at V and 1 base at J, leaving 4 bases unmatched. Cohorts were assigned according to the clinical history that participants reported. Sequencing was carried out using PBMCs or T cells enriched from blood (not recorded which). The gene calls are TRBV15 and TRBJ1-1, with 7 bases fitting TRBD1. The clonotype was recovered from a woman between 35 and 50 years old who had recovered from COVID-19. CDR3 coding DNA: TGTGCCACCAGCAGACCCGGGACAGCGAACACTGAAGCTTTCTTT. It is translated as CATSRPGTANTEAFF.